The 28 T cell receptor beta chains listed next were all sequenced from one sample in a study of early T cells in non-severe SARS-CoV-2 infection. TCRdb fed the 5' RACE reads into MiXCR, producing one record per CDR3 protein. The table lists about 60,000 distinct CDR3 sequences, around 8.7% of them singletons. Material for sequencing was whole blood. These receptors were obtained from an adult who was a healthcare worker with PCR-confirmed SARS-CoV-2 infection or an uninfected control (not recorded which).

The rearrangement uses TRBV7-9 and TRBJ2-7, with 10 positions matching TRBD2. The junction had 6 bases not matched to a gene; V was cut back by 4 bases and J by 3 bases. The germline V gene encodes CDR1 SEHNR and CDR2 FQNEAQ (reference sequence). The CDR3 covers 15 residues. CDR3 sequence (DNA): TGTGCCAGCAGCTCATTCGGGACTAGCGACTACGAGCAGTACTTC. This encodes CASSSFGTSDYEQYF.

In this sample, this clonotype is medium-sized (0.01 to 0.1%). This chain links TRBV4-3 with TRBJ2-3; D unresolved. The CDR3 loop spans 18 amino acids. Trimming removed 1 base at V and 2 bases at J, with 19 bases between. Germline V gene sequence: CDR1 LGHNA, CDR2 YSLEER. Written as DNA, the CDR3 is TGCGCCAGCAGCCAAGTGGACCTAAGAATATCCATCACAGATACGCAGTATTTT. As protein: CASSQVDLRISITDTQYF.

This clonotype has just a few counts. J is TRBJ2-1 and V is TRBV3-1, with D maybe TRBD1 (6 bases). Trimming took off 4 bases at V and 0 bases at J, with 10 bases between the two ends. Germline V lookup: CDR1 LGHDT, CDR2 YNNKEL (reference sequence). The CDR3 sequence is 15 residues long. The DNA for the CDR3 is TGTGCCAGCAGCCGAGAGACAGGCTCCTACAATGAGCAGTTCTTC. Its protein product is CASSRETGSYNEQFF.

V gene TRBV20-1 combines with J gene TRBJ2-7; TRBD2 matches 8 bases. The CDR3 spans 14 residues. The germline V gene encodes CDR1 DFQATT and CDR2 SNEGSKA (reference sequence). With 5 bases clipped from V and 5 bases from J, the junction kept 11 bases outside the gene matches. CDR3 sequence (DNA): TGCAGTGCTTTTCTAGCGGGTGCAAGGAACGAGCAGTACTTC. It translates to CSAFLAGARNEQYF.

This clonotype was counted between two and nine times. V and J are TRBV28 and TRBJ2-4; 11 bases align to TRBD2. The CDR3 consists of 19 residues. Germline CDR1 is MDHEN and CDR2 is SYDVKM. After removal of 5 bases from V and 2 bases from J, the junction contained 14 bases not matched to a gene. CDR3 region: CASSLSLAGEDLTKNIQYF. CDR3 coding DNA: TGTGCCAGCAGTCTCTCACTAGCGGGAGAAGATCTGACCAAAAACATTCAGTACTTC.

This sequence joins TRBV5-1 and TRBJ2-1, with 11 bases matching TRBD2. Germline CDR1 SGHRS, CDR2 YFSETQ. The CDR3 totals 15 residues. The ends lost 3 bases at V and 4 bases at J; junction bases unmatched: 3. CDR3 sequence reads: CASSSGLAGYNEQFF. The CDR3 DNA follows: TGCGCCAGCAGCTCCGGACTAGCGGGTTACAATGAGCAGTTCTTC.

This clonotype was seen at least ten times. The chain links TRBV30 to TRBJ1-1; D unresolved. CDR3 length: 14 residues. Germline-derived CDR1 and CDR2 are GTSNPN and SVGIG (reference sequence). V lost 0 bases and J lost 5, with 13 bases in between. In DNA form, the CDR3 reads TGTGCCTGGAGTGTGGGAGGCTTCGGAACTGAAGCTTTCTTT. Amino acid sequence: CAWSVGGFGTEAFF.

This clonotype appeared a few times. The chain uses TRBV6-6 and TRBJ1-2; possibly TRBD1 for D (5 bases). This CDR3 comprises 15 residues. Germline values: CDR1 MNHNY, CDR2 SVGAGI (reference sequence). V lost 0 bases and J lost 4, with 12 bases in between. CDR3 nucleotides: TGTGCCAGCAGTTACTCGACACAGGCGCTCTATGGCTACACCTTC. It yields the protein CASSYSTQALYGYTF.

There are many counts of this clonotype. The V and J genes are TRBV7-8 and TRBJ2-6; D unclear. The CDR3 length is 14 residues. Germline lookup yields CDR1 SGHVS and CDR2 FQNEAQ. V was pared by 1 base and J by 0 bases, with 1 base between. The CDR3 region is CASSLDSGANVLTF. The CDR3 DNA follows: TGTGCCAGCAGCTTAGACTCTGGGGCCAACGTCCTGACTTTC.

At least ten counts were recorded for this clonotype. This sequence joins TRBV12-3 or TRBV12-4 and TRBJ2-1; TRBD2 agrees at 8 bases. This CDR3 region has 14 residues. Germline trimming cut 5 bases from V and 9 bases from J; bases unmatched to any gene: 9. As DNA, the CDR3 is TGTGCCAGCAGTGCCGGGACTAGAATCAGTGAGCAGTTCTTC. The encoded protein is CASSAGTRISEQFF.

V and J are TRBV20-1 and TRBJ1-6, with 8 bases lining up with TRBD1. The germline V gene has CDR1 DFQATT and CDR2 SNEGSKA (reference sequence). Losses at the gene ends were 6 bases for V and 10 bases for J; bases not matched to a gene: 5. The CDR3 is 12 amino acids. This CDR3 reads CSADRGSSPLHF. Here the CDR3 DNA reads TGCAGTGCCGACAGGGGAAGCTCACCCCTCCACTTT.

This clonotype was counted only a few times. The chain links TRBV20-1 to TRBJ1-2, with 8 nucleotides matching TRBD1. The V segment lost 4 bases and the J segment 7 bases; nucleotides outside the gene matches: 5. Germline lookup yields CDR1 DFQATT and CDR2 SNEGSKA (reference sequence). The CDR3 is made up of 12 amino acids. In DNA form, the CDR3 reads TGCAGTGCTAACCCAGACAGGGGTGGCTACACCTTC. The encoded protein is CSANPDRGGYTF.

This clonotype was seen many times. The V call is TRBV4-2, the J call TRBJ2-7; 8 nucleotides agree with TRBD2. The V and J ends lost 5 bases and 4 bases, in that order; junction bases with no gene match: 4. Germline CDR1 is LGHNA and CDR2 is YNFKEQ. The CDR3 is made up of 13 amino acids. The CDR3 region has the DNA TGTGCCAGCAGCTCGGGACTAGGGTACGAGCAGTACTTC. As protein: CASSSGLGYEQYF.

This clonotype was found many times. The gene calls are TRBV7-6 and TRBJ2-1, with D possibly TRBD2 on 6 matching bases. The V end lost 5 bases, the J end lost 5 bases, and 19 bases lay between the germline ends. CDR3 size: 16 residues. Germline lookup yields CDR1 SGHVS and CDR2 FNYEAQ. DNA of the CDR3: TGTGCCAGCAGCCCTGGGACTGGGGCCCTCCACAATGAGCAGTTCTTC. Amino acid sequence: CASSPGTGALHNEQFF.

This clonotype was seen a handful of times. The chain links TRBV12-3 or TRBV12-4 to TRBJ2-1; 7 bases are shared with TRBD2. This CDR3 comprises 14 residues. V lost 6 bases to trimming and J lost 9 bases; unmatched junction nucleotides: 11. CDR3 coding DNA: TGTGCCAGCAGGCCCGGGACTACCAACGGTGAGCAGTTCTTC. Protein sequence: CASRPGTTNGEQFF.

This clonotype was recorded many times. V usage is TRBV4-2 and J usage is TRBJ1-2, with a weak D call TRBD1 (5 bases). The CDR3 totals 15 residues. The V gene's germline CDR1 is LGHNA and CDR2 YNFKEQ. Trimming took 0 bases from V and 7 from J, leaving 15 bases between them. CDR3 amino acids: CASSQDSPGRSGYTF. CDR3 sequence (DNA): TGTGCCAGCAGCCAAGACTCACCAGGGCGGAGTGGCTACACCTTC.

This clonotype turned up a few times. The chain recombines TRBV21-1 with TRBJ2-1; the table assigns TRBD1, which was not confirmed against the DNA. TRBV21-1 is classified as a pseudogene. This CDR3 is built from 17 residues. CDR3 sequence: CASSKIPTGASRNEQFF. CDR3 DNA: TGTGCCAGCAGCAAAATTCCGACAGGGGCTTCTAGGAATGAGCAGTTCTTC.

In its sample, this clonotype was seen a few times. V is TRBV5-1 and J is TRBJ2-1, with a tentative D call TRBD2 (5 bases). Trimming stripped 6 bases from V and 6 bases from J, with 16 bases between. The germline V gene encodes CDR1 SGHRS and CDR2 YFSETQ. CDR3 length: 14 amino acids. The CDR3, as DNA: TGCGCCAGCATTGTTCAACCGGGGAGCAATGAGCAGTTCTTC. It specifies CASIVQPGSNEQFF.

Ten or more counts support this clonotype. J is TRBJ2-7 and V is TRBV28; 8 positions agree with TRBD2. Germline CDR1 and CDR2: MDHEN and SYDVKM. The V gene end was trimmed by 7 bases and the J gene end by 6 bases; junction bases not matched to a gene: 11. The CDR3 spans 14 residues. DNA of the CDR3: TGTGCCAGCAACCCCGGGACTAGTGTCCGCGAGCAGTACTTC. This sequence encodes CASNPGTSVREQYF.

This clonotype was detected ten times or more. This chain links TRBV18 with TRBJ2-1, with 12 bases that match TRBD2. Germline V gene lookup returns CDR1 KGHSH and CDR2 LQKENI. The CDR3 has 17 amino acids. Trimming cost V 1 base and J 1 base; bases outside gene matches: 2. The CDR3 loop reads CASSPRLAGVSYNEQFF. For the CDR3, the DNA is TGTGCCAGCTCACCACGACTAGCGGGAGTTTCCTACAATGAGCAGTTCTTC.

This clonotype turned up a few times. This chain connects TRBV11-2 to TRBJ2-1; the D is unclear. The CDR3 is made up of 15 amino acids. Germline loops: CDR1 SGHAT, CDR2 FQNNGV. Trimming cost V 0 bases and J 6 bases, with 12 bases left between them. CDR3 coding DNA: TGTGCCAGCAGCTTAGATCATGAAGTCTTCAATGAGCAGTTCTTC. As protein: CASSLDHEVFNEQFF.

This rearrangement joins TRBV5-4 to TRBJ2-3, with D perhaps matching TRBD1 (6 bases). Trimming cost V 1 base and J 0 bases, with 6 bases left between them. The germline V gene has CDR1 SGHNT and CDR2 YYREEE (reference sequence). The CDR3 contains 14 residues. The CDR3: CASSLRGSTDTQYF. Here the CDR3 DNA reads TGTGCCAGCAGCTTGAGGGGGAGCACAGATACGCAGTATTTT.

There are many counts of this clonotype. The V call is TRBV10-2, the J call TRBJ2-3; 9 bases agree with TRBD2. The CDR3 covers 15 residues. J gave up 6 bases and V 0 bases, and 4 bases lay outside the gene matches. Germline V lookup: CDR1 WSHSY, CDR2 SAAADI. The CDR3 nucleotides read TGCGCCAGCAGTGAGTCGTGGACTAGCGTGGATACGCAGTATTTT. Protein sequence: CASSESWTSVDTQYF.

This clonotype was found a few times. The chain joins TRBV12-3 or TRBV12-4 to TRBJ2-7; the D gene is possibly TRBD2 (5 bases). Trimming removed 2 bases from V and 0 bases from J, with 8 bases in between. The CDR3 consists of 14 residues. CDR3: CASSLQRLSYEQYF. In nucleotides, the CDR3 is TGTGCCAGCAGTTTACAGCGGCTCTCCTACGAGCAGTACTTC.

CDR3 residues: CASSPPTGKETQYF. The CDR3 DNA reads TGTGCCAGCTCACCACCGACAGGGAAAGAGACCCAGTACTTC. The chain joins TRBV18 to TRBJ2-5; 7 bases align to TRBD1. V was clipped by 0 bases and J by 3 bases; unmatched bases: 1. This CDR3 has 14 residues. The germline CDR1 and CDR2 sequences are KGHSH and LQKENI. The complete variable domain, with remaining parts taken from reference TRBV18 and TRBJ2-5, reads NAGVMQNPRHLVRRRGQEARLRCSPMKGHSHVYWYRQLPEEGLKFMVYLQKENIIDESGMPKERFSAEFPKEGPSILRIQQVVRGDSAAYFCASSPPTGKETQYFGPGTRLLVL.

This clonotype has ten or more counts. The J gene is TRBJ2-1, the V gene TRBV5-1; 14 bases match TRBD2. The CDR3 spans 16 residues. The V gene end was trimmed by 0 bases and the J gene end by 6 bases; junction bases not matched to a gene: 2. Germline V CDR1 and CDR2: SGHRS, YFSETQ. CDR3 region: CASSLGGLAGGNEQFF. For the CDR3, the DNA is TGCGCCAGCAGCTTGGGCGGACTAGCGGGAGGCAATGAGCAGTTCTTC.

This clonotype was detected only a few times. The chain recombines TRBV28 with TRBJ2-7; 8 bases are shared with TRBD2. The V and J ends lost 8 bases and 5 bases, in that order; junction bases with no gene match: 5. The CDR3 is 12 amino acids. CDR1 is MDHEN, CDR2 SYDVKM, per germline. DNA of the CDR3: TGTGCCAGCGGGACTAGAATCCACGAGCAGTACTTC. Its translation is CASGTRIHEQYF.

The V gene is TRBV7-9, the J gene TRBJ2-1, with TRBD2 identical over 15 bases. This CDR3 comprises 19 residues. Germline V lookup: CDR1 SEHNR, CDR2 FQNEAQ (reference sequence). V lost 3 bases, J lost 0 bases, and 6 bases stayed unmatched. As DNA, the CDR3 is TGTGCCAGCAGCTTGCGAGGGACTAGCGGGAGGATCTCCTACAATGAGCAGTTCTTC. Translating gives CASSLRGTSGRISYNEQFF.